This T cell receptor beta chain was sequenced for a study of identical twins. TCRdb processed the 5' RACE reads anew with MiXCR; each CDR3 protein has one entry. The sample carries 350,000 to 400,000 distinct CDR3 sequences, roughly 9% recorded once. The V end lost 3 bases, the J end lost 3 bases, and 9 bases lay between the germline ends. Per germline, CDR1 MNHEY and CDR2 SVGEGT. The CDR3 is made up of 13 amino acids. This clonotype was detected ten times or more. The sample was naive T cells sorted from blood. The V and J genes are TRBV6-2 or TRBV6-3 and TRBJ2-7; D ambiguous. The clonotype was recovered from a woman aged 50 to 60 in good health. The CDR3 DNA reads TGTGCCAGCAGTTATGGTCTAGACTACGAGCAGTACGTC. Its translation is CASSYGLDYEQYV.